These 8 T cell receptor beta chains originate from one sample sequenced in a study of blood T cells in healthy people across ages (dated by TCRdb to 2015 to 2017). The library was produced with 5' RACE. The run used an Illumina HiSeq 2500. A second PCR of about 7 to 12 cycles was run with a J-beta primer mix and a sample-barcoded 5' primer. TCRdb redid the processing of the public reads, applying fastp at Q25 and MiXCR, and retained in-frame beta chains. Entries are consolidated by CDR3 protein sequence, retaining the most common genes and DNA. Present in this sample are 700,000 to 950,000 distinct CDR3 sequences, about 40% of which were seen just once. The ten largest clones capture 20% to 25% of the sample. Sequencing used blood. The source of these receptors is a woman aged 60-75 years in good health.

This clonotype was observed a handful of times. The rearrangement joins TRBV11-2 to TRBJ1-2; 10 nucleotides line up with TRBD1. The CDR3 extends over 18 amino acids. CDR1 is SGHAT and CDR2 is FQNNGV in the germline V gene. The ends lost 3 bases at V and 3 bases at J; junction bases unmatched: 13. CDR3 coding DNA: TGTGCCAGCAGCTTGACAGACAGGGGGCTCGTCGGGGACTATGGCTACACCTTC. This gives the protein CASSLTDRGLVGDYGYTF.

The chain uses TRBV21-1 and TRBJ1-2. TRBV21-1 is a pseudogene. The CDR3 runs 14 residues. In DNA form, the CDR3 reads TGTGCCAGCAGCAACCTGGGATCTGGCTATGGCTACACCTTC. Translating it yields CASSNLGSGYGYTF.

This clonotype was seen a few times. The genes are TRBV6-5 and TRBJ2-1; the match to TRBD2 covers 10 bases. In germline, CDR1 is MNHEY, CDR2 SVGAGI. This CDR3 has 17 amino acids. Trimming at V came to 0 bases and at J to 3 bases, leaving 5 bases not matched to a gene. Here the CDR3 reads CASSYSKASGSYNEQFF. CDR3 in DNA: TGTGCCAGCAGTTACTCGAAAGCTAGCGGGAGCTACAATGAGCAGTTCTTC.

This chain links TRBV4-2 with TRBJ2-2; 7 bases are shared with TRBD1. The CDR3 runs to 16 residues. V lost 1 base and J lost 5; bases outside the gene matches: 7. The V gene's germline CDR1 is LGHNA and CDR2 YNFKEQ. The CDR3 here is CASSQARDSITGELFF. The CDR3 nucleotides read TGTGCCAGCAGCCAAGCCCGGGACAGCATTACCGGGGAGCTGTTTTTT.

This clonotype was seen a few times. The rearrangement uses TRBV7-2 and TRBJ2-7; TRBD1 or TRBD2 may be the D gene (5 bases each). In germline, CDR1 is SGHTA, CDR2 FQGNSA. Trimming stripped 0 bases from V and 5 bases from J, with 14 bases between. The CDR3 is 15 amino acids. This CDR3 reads CASSLAILGADEQYF. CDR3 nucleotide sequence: TGTGCCAGCAGCTTAGCTATACTAGGGGCGGACGAGCAGTACTTC.

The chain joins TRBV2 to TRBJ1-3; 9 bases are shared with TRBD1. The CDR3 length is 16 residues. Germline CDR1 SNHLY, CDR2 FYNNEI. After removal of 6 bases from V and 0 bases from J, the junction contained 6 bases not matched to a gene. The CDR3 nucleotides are TGTGCCAGCAGCCGGACAGGGGCCCTCTCTGGAAACACCATATATTTT. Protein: CASSRTGALSGNTIYF.

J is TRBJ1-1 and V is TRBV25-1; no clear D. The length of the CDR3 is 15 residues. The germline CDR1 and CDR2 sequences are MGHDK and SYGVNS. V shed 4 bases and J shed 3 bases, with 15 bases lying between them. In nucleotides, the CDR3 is TGTGCCAGCAGTGCCCCGACGGGAGGGTACACTGAAGCTTTCTTT. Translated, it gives CASSAPTGGYTEAFF. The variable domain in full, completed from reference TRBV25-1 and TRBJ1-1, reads EADIYQTPRYLVIGTGKKITLECSQTMGHDKMYWYQQDPGMELHLIHYSYGVNSTEKGDLSSESTVSRIRTEHFPLTLESARPSHTSQYLCASSAPTGGYTEAFFGQGTRLTVV.

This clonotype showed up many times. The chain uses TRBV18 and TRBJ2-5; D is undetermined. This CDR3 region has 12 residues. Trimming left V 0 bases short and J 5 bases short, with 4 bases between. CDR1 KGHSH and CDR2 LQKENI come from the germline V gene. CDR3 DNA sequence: TGTGCCAGCTCACCACCGGAGGAGACCCAGTACTTC. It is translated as CASSPPEETQYF.